This TCR beta chain was found in a study of shared T cell receptors in the human thymus. This clone appeared a few times. Clones were sequenced by immunoSEQ multiplex PCR, and TCRdb holds only the in-frame ones, with some missing. The table lists about 500,000 clones, approximately 80% of them singletons. Trimming removed 2 bases at V and 2 bases at J, with 13 bases between. The CDR3 has 15 residues. Germline values: CDR1 MNHEY, CDR2 SMNVEV (reference sequence). These records were also assigned to another study, of human thymus T cells. From that paper: The people who donated were healthy Finnish babies having corrective surgery for congenital heart defects. The thymus tissue came from resections taken during corrective heart surgery. Related research reported highly overlapping thymic repertoires among unrelated individuals.

The origin of this receptor is a boy younger than two with a congenital heart defect. This chain joins TRBV27 and TRBJ2-7; D is possibly TRBD1 (5 bases). Sequencing was carried out using thymocytes. CDR3 DNA sequence: TGTGCCAGCAGTTTAGGGCCCAGGGCCACCTACGAGCAGTACTTC. Translating gives CASSLGPRATYEQYF.